Presented here are 7 T cell receptor beta chains from one specimen sequenced in a study of Ad26.COV2.S vaccination and SARS-CoV-2 variants. Treatment given: around 19 received Ad26.COV2.S at low or high dose, single or two shots; roughly five received placebo; per-sample allocation not given. At day 63 after the first vaccine or placebo injection, samples were drawn. Repertoires were generated with immunoSEQ multiplex PCR, while TCRdb's copy carries only in-frame clones and drops some. Among 450,000 to 550,000 clones listed, about 88% were seen once. The specimen comprised peripheral blood, sampled in a trial of Ad26.COV2.S vaccine versus placebo. These receptors all stem from a person aged 18-65 years who received the Ad26.COV2.S COVID-19 vaccine or a placebo.

A few counts support this clone. The chain employs TRBV15 and TRBJ1-1; 7 bases agree with TRBD1. The CDR3 has 16 amino acids. Germline trimming cut 4 bases from V and 0 bases from J; bases unmatched to any gene: 8. Germline CDR1 LNHNV, CDR2 YYDKDF (reference sequence). The DNA of the CDR3 is TGTGCCACCAGCAAGAGACAGGGATTCATGAACACTGAAGCTTTCTTT. Translating it yields CATSKRQGFMNTEAFF.

The chain has TRBV28 and TRBJ2-2; D gene unclear. Trimming removed 2 bases from V and 5 bases from J, with 12 bases in between. The germline V gene has CDR1 MDHEN and CDR2 SYDVKM. This CDR3 is 15 amino acids long. The CDR3 spells CASSLVARATGELFF. CDR3 coding DNA: TGTGCCAGCAGTTTAGTTGCCCGAGCGACCGGGGAGCTGTTTTTT.

This sequence joins TRBV10-3 and TRBJ2-7; 8 bases agree with TRBD1. Germline V gene sequence: CDR1 ENHRY, CDR2 SYGVKD. The CDR3 sequence is 15 residues long. V shed 5 bases and J 6 bases; nucleotides not matched to a gene: 12. The CDR3 nucleotides read TGTGCCATCAGTACATATGACAGGGGCTCGGGCGAGCAGTACTTC. Its translation: CAISTYDRGSGEQYF.

The chain uses TRBV19 and TRBJ2-1, with TRBD2 as a possible D gene (6 bases). The CDR3 consists of 16 residues. Per the germline V gene, CDR1 is LNHDA and CDR2 is SQIVND (reference sequence). V was shortened by 0 bases and J by 2 bases, with 11 bases between the two germline ends. The CDR3: CASSIDLAGPYNEQFF. The CDR3 region has the DNA TGTGCCAGTAGTATAGATCTCGCGGGACCCTACAATGAGCAGTTCTTC.

The rearrangement joins TRBV9 to TRBJ1-1; D gene uncertain. Trimming cost V 2 bases and J 1 base, with 6 bases left between them. CDR1 SGDLS and CDR2 YYNGEE come from the germline V gene. This CDR3 has 13 residues. CDR3: CASSVLPNTEAFF. Here the CDR3 DNA reads TGTGCCAGCAGCGTTCTGCCGAACACTGAAGCTTTCTTT.

The genes are TRBV29-1 and TRBJ2-2; TRBD2 might be the D (6 bases). The V and J ends lost 8 bases and 4 bases respectively, with 14 bases between them. The CDR3 length is 13 residues. Germline V gene lookup returns CDR1 SQVTM and CDR2 ANQGSEA. In nucleotides, the CDR3 is TGCAGCTCCCGGGACTTTATCACCGGGGAGCTGTTTTTT. Amino acid sequence: CSSRDFITGELFF.

The V and J genes are TRBV28 and TRBJ1-5; no clear D. Trimming took 8 bases from V and 4 from J, leaving 9 bases between them. Germline CDR1 reads MDHEN; CDR2 reads SYDVKM. CDR3 length equals 12 residues. CDR3 region: CASAGGNQPQHF. CDR3 bases: TGTGCCAGCGCCGGTGGGAATCAGCCCCAGCATTTT. The whole variable domain, remainder taken from reference TRBV28 and TRBJ1-5, is DVKVTQSSRYLVKRTGEKVFLECVQDMDHENMFWYRQDPGLGLRLIYFSYDVKMKEKGDIPEGYSVSREKKERFSLILESASTNQTSMYLCASAGGNQPQHFGDGTRLSIL.